Following are 19 T cell receptor beta chains from one sample sequenced in a study of CD8+CD57+ T cells in acquired aplastic anemia. Investigators profiled TCR beta VDJ and CDR3 from genomic DNA template. TCRdb re-called the reads with MiXCR, one entry per CDR3 protein. The profile shows roughly 420,000 distinct CDR3 sequences, approximately 70% of them singletons. Specimen: sorted CD4+, CD8+, or CD8+CD57+ T cells (not recorded which) from PBMCs. The receptors originated from a human donor in good health, serving as a control.

This rearrangement joins TRBV20-1 to TRBJ2-5; D not resolved. V lost 0 bases to trimming and J lost 6 bases, with 14 bases between them. Germline V lookup: CDR1 DFQATT, CDR2 SNEGSKA (reference sequence). This CDR3 spans 14 amino acids. The CDR3 reads CSAREIRSPQTQYF. In nucleotides, the CDR3 is TGCAGTGCTAGAGAAATAAGATCGCCGCAGACCCAGTACTTC.

Details on this clonotype: The conserved phenylalanine or tryptophan is not found at the CDR3 terminus, so this likely reflects a read error. The rearrangement joins TRBV20-1 to TRBJ1-2; D unresolved. Germline-derived CDR1 and CDR2 are DFQATT and SNEGSKA (reference sequence). This CDR3 is built from 15 residues. V was cut by 5 bases and J by 1 base, with 17 bases left in between. This chain's CDR3 is CSARETALSNYGYTL. Written as DNA, the CDR3 is TGCAGTGCTCGGGAAACGGCATTGAGTAACTATGGCTACACCCTC.

In the case of this clonotype: One end of the junction is discordant with germline, which a read error may explain. V and J are TRBV7-2 and TRBJ2-7, with unresolved D. The germline gives CDR1 SGHTA, CDR2 FQGNSA. The CDR3 contains 13 residues. CDR3 sequence reads: CASTLQHLDESPF. Written as DNA, the CDR3 is TGTGCCAGCACCCTACAACATCTCGACGAGTCACCCTTC.

This clonotype was detected ten times or more. The chain uses TRBV2 and TRBJ1-4; the match to TRBD1 covers 8 bases. Per the germline V gene, CDR1 is SNHLY and CDR2 is FYNNEI. V dropped 4 bases and J dropped 5; count of bases not matched to a gene: 6. The CDR3 loop spans 15 amino acids. DNA of the CDR3: TGTGCCAGCAGTGTGGACAGGGTGTTAAATGAAAAACTGTTTTTT. Translated, it gives CASSVDRVLNEKLFF.

The rearrangement joins TRBV7-8 to TRBJ1-6, with D possibly matching TRBD1 (6 bases). Germline V gene sequence: CDR1 SGHVS, CDR2 FQNEAQ. CDR3 length equals 14 residues. V dropped 7 bases and J dropped 13 bases, with 20 bases sitting between them. The DNA of the CDR3 is TGTGCCAGCACCGCGACAGGCGATAATTGCCCCCTCCACTTT. Translation: CASTATGDNCPLHF.

The V and J genes are TRBV5-1 and TRBJ1-5; D uncertain. V lost 2 bases to trimming and J lost 7 bases, with 13 bases between them. Germline V CDR1 and CDR2: SGHRS, YFSETQ. This CDR3 comprises 14 residues. In nucleotides, the CDR3 is TGCGCCAGCAGCTTAGAGCACAACTACCAGCCCCAGCATTTT. This sequence encodes CASSLEHNYQPQHF.

In the case of this clonotype: A clone one base away is much larger, so this may be a read error. J is TRBJ2-1 and V is TRBV19; TRBD1 or TRBD2 may be the D gene (5 bases each). V was clipped by 9 bases and J by 0 bases, with 12 bases between them. The germline gives CDR1 LNHDA, CDR2 SQIVND (reference sequence). The CDR3 is 14 residues long. The CDR3 DNA follows: TGTGCCAGCCGGGGCACGAGCTCCTACAATGAGCAGTTCTTC. Translated, it gives CASRGTSSYNEQFF.

This clonotype was seen a few times. A much larger clone lies a single base off, so this may be a read error. The chain couples TRBV12-3 or TRBV12-4 to TRBJ2-5; 7 bases map to TRBD2. The J call may be wrong; the DNA end is better matched by TRBJ2-1. This CDR3 has 14 amino acids. The CDR3 nucleotides read TGTGCCAGCAGCTCAGGGACTAACCAAGAGACCCAGTTCTTC. This translates into CASSSGTNQETQFF.

The sample holds one count of this clonotype. This chain uses TRBV2 with TRBJ2-7, with 10 bases lining up with TRBD2. Germline values: CDR1 SNHLY, CDR2 FYNNEI. Trimming removed 4 bases from V and 0 bases from J; junction bases left unmatched: 9. CDR3 length equals 17 residues. The CDR3 spells CASSAMPAGGVSYEQYF. CDR3 DNA sequence: TGTGCCAGCAGTGCCATGCCAGCGGGGGGGGTCTCCTACGAGCAGTACTTC.

Ten or more counts support this clonotype. The chain recombines TRBV9 with TRBJ2-7; D is perhaps TRBD1 or TRBD2 (5 bases each). V dropped 2 bases and J dropped 3 bases, with 15 bases sitting between them. This CDR3 is 15 amino acids long. Germline lookup yields CDR1 SGDLS and CDR2 YYNGEE. CDR3 DNA sequence: TGTGCCAGCAGCGTCGAGGACGGGGACCTCTACGAGCAGTACTTC. This codes for CASSVEDGDLYEQYF.

Remarks on this clonotype: Since no conserved phenylalanine or tryptophan closes the CDR3, a read error is the likely cause. Because the CDR3's place on the DNA is in doubt, the DNA is left out and the CDR3 is given as listed by TCRdb. This rearrangement joins TRBV7-2 to TRBJ1-1; no DNA check was done on the table's D call, TRBD1. The CDR3 is 13 residues long, counting both termini. Germline CDR1 and CDR2: SGHTA and FQGNSA. The CDR3 protein is CASSRHRVTGANV.

The rearrangement links TRBV11-1 to TRBJ2-7; the match to TRBD1 covers 7 bases. V shed 5 bases, J shed 2 bases, and the junction held 9 bases outside the gene matches. The germline gives CDR1 SGHAT, CDR2 FQDESV (reference sequence). The length of the CDR3 is 15 residues. CDR3 bases: TGTGCCAGCAGCATTGGGGGACAGAGCCCCTACGAGCAGTACTTC. Protein product: CASSIGGQSPYEQYF.

This clonotype was picked up a small number of times. The chain joins TRBV7-8 to TRBJ1-2; TRBD1 is a possible D gene (6 bases). Germline loops: CDR1 SGHVS, CDR2 FQNEAQ. The CDR3 is made up of 13 amino acids. V lost 2 bases and J 8 bases, leaving 12 bases between the germline ends. The CDR3: CASSLQGSGGYTF. Here the CDR3 DNA reads TGTGCCAGCAGCTTACAGGGGTCGGGAGGCTACACCTTC.

Remarks on this clonotype: The conserved closing phenylalanine or tryptophan is absent in this CDR3, likely reflecting a read error. The DNA is left out, because the CDR3 cannot be placed on it with certainty; the CDR3 is given as TCRdb lists it. The chain employs TRBV7-4 and TRBJ1-6; the table names TRBD1, a call not compared with the DNA. Germline lookup yields CDR1 SGHVT and CDR2 SQSDAQ. The CDR3 spans 13 amino acids, including both terminal residues. Here the CDR3 reads CASRGGPLLNTDS.

On this clonotype: A much larger clone sits a single nucleotide away, making a read error possible. The rearrangement links TRBV4-1 to TRBJ2-5; the D gene is possibly TRBD2 (7 bases). From germline, CDR1 is MGHRA and CDR2 YSYEKL. CDR3 size: 15 residues. As DNA, the CDR3 is TGCGCCAGCAGCCAAGTTTGGCGGGGGCAAGAGGCCCAGTACTTC. It translates to CASSQVWRGQEAQYF.

CDR3 nucleotides: TGTGCCAGCAGCCCAGGGACAGGGAAATCACCCCTCCACTTT. It specifies CASSPGTGKSPLHF. The chain combines TRBV7-2 with TRBJ1-6, with 9 nucleotides matching TRBD1. Per the germline V gene, CDR1 is SGHTA and CDR2 is FQGNSA. The CDR3 extends over 14 amino acids. Trimming took 5 bases from V and 10 from J; bases not matched to a gene: 6.

This clonotype has a count of ten or more. The chain is built from TRBV9 and TRBJ2-3, with D unresolved. Per germline, CDR1 SGDLS and CDR2 YYNGEE. With 0 bases removed from V and 4 bases from J, the gap between germline ends came to 6 bases. The CDR3 sequence is 13 residues long. CDR3 bases: TGTGCCAGCAGCGTAGGGGCGCCAGATACGCAGTATTTT. Translating gives CASSVGAPDTQYF.

On this clonotype: A much larger clone differs from this one at a single base, so this may be a read error. The chain employs TRBV7-2 and TRBJ2-5; 8 bases fit TRBD2. Germline lookup yields CDR1 SGHTA and CDR2 FQGNSA. With V trimmed by 3 bases and J by 9 bases, 9 bases remained unmatched. The CDR3 is 14 amino acids. CDR3 protein: CASSFGGAQEAQYF. The CDR3 nucleotides read TGTGCCAGCAGCTTCGGGGGGGCGCAAGAAGCCCAGTACTTC.

The chain recombines TRBV7-2 with TRBJ2-1, with a weak D call TRBD2 (5 bases). The CDR3 is 14 residues long. From germline, CDR1 is SGHTA and CDR2 FQGNSA. Trimming left V 2 bases short and J 8 bases short, with 13 bases between. The CDR3: CASSLPERAHEQFF. The CDR3 coding sequence is TGTGCCAGCAGCTTACCTGAGAGGGCCCATGAGCAGTTCTTC. The full variable domain, with the rest looked up from reference TRBV7-2 and TRBJ2-1, is GAGVSQSPSNKVTEKGKDVELRCDPISGHTALYWYRQSLGQGLEFLIYFQGNSAPDKSGLPSDRFSAERTGGSVSTLTIQRTQQEDSAVYLCASSLPERAHEQFFGPGTRLTVL.